The source of this T cell receptor beta chain is a study of blood T cell repertoires in COVID-19. On the study more broadly: Samples taken during acute and convalescent COVID-19 were collected in the United States, Italy and Spain.

Under the authors' procedure: Estimated nucleated cell counts came from reference gene primer amplification. Some clones are missing from TCRdb's copy, which holds only in-frame ones; the method was immunoSEQ multiplex PCR. For V, J and clone size, that table is used; D and trimming come from the DNA. The sample carries about 96,000 clones, 65% to 85% recorded once. Only a few counts were recorded for this clone. There are 16 residues in the CDR3. In germline, CDR1 is SGHNT, CDR2 YENEEA. The germline V and J ends were trimmed by 1 base and 4 bases, with 16 bases remaining between them. The J gene is TRBJ1-1, the V gene TRBV11-3, with D possibly matching TRBD1 (6 bases). This TCR was recovered from a woman in her sixties with acute or convalescent COVID-19. The material sequenced was peripheral blood. CDR3 nucleotides: TGTGCCAGCAGCTTAGGTCTGGGCAGGGGACGCACTGAAGCTTTCTTT. Translating gives CASSLGLGRGRTEAFF.